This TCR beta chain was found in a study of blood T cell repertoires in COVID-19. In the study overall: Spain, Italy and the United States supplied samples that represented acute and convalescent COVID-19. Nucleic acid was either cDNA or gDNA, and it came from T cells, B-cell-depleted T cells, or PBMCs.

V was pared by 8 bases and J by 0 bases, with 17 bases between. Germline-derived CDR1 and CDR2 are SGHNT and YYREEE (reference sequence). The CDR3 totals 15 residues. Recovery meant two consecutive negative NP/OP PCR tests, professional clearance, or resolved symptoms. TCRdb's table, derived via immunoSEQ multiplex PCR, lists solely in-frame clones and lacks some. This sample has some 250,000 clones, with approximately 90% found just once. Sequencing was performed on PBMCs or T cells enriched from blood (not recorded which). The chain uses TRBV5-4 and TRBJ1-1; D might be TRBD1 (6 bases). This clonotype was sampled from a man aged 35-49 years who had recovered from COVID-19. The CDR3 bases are TGTGCCAGTCAGGGGTCGACTCTAATGAACACTGAAGCTTTCTTT. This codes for CASQGSTLMNTEAFF.